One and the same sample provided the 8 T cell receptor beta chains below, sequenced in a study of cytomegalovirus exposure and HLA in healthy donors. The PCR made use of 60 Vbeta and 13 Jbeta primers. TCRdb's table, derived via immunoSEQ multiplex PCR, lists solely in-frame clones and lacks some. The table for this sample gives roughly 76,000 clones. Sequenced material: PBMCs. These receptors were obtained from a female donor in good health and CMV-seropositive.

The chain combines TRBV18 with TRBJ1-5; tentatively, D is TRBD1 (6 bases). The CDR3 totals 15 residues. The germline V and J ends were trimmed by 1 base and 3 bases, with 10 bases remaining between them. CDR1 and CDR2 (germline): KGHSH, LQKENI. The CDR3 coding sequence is TGTGCCAGCTCACCACAACAGGGAAACAATCAGCCCCAGCATTTT. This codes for CASSPQQGNNQPQHF.

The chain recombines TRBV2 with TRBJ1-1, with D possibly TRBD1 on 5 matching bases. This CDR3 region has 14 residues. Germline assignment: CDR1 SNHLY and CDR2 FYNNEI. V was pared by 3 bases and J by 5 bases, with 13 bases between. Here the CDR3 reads CASSEWGSGTEAFF. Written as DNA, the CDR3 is TGTGCCAGCAGTGAGTGGGGCAGTGGTACTGAAGCTTTCTTT.

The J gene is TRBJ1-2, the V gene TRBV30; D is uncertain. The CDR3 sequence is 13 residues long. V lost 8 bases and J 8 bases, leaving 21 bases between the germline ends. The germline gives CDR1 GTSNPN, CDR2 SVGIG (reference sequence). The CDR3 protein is CATWVPLERGYTF. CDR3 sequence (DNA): TGTGCCACCTGGGTCCCTCTTGAGAGGGGCTACACCTTC.

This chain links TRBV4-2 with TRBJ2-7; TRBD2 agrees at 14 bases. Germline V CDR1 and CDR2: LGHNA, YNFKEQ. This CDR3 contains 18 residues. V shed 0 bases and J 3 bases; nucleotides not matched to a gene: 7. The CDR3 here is CASSQDFGLAGGLYEQYF. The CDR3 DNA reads TGTGCCAGCAGCCAAGATTTTGGACTAGCGGGAGGCCTCTACGAGCAGTACTTC.

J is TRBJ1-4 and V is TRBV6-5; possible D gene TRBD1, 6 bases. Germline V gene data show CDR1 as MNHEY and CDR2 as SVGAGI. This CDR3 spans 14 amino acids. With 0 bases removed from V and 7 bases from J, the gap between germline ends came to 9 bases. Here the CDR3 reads CASSYSQGSEKLFF. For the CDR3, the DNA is TGTGCCAGCAGTTACTCACAGGGTAGTGAAAAACTGTTTTTT.

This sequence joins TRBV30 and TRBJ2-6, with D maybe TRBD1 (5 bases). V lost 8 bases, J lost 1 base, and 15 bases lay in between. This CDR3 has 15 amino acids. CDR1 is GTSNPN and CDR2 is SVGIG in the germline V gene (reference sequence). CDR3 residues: CAGATVGSGANVLTF. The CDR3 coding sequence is TGTGCCGGGGCTACCGTGGGGTCTGGGGCCAACGTCCTGACTTTC.

Here the CDR3 DNA reads TGTGCCAGCTCCCAATCATTCGGACAGGCTTACAATGAGCAGTTCTTC. Translating gives CASSQSFGQAYNEQFF. J is TRBJ2-1 and V is TRBV2, with 7 positions matching TRBD1. This CDR3 comprises 16 residues. V trimming: 8 bases; J trimming: 4 bases; junction bases outside the gene matches: 14. Looked up from germline, CDR1 is SNHLY and CDR2 is FYNNEI.

CDR3 nucleotides: TGCAGCGCAACACAGGGAGCCGGAGAGACCCAGTACTTC. Its translation is CSATQGAGETQYF. V gene TRBV29-1 combines with J gene TRBJ2-5; weak D call: TRBD1 (6 bases). Trimming removed 7 bases at V and 4 bases at J, with 16 bases between. Germline V lookup: CDR1 SQVTM, CDR2 ANQGSEA. This CDR3 is 13 amino acids long.